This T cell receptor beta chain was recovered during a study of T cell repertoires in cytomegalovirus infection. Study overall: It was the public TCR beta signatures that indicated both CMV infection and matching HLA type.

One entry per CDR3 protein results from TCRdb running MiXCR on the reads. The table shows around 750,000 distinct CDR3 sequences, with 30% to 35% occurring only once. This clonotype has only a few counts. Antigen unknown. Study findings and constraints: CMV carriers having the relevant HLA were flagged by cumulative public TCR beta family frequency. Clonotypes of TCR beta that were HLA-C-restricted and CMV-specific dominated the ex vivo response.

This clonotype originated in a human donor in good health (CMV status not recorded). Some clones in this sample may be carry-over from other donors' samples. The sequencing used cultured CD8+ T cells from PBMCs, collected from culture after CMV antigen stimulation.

The CDR3 nucleotides read TGTGCCAGCAGCCACGGCCTTTTATCGGGGACTGAAGCTTTCTTT. Its protein is CASSHGLLSGTEAFF. This sequence joins TRBV7-9 and TRBJ1-1, with D unresolved. CDR3 length equals 15 residues. Per germline, CDR1 SEHNR and CDR2 FQNEAQ (reference sequence). V gave up 5 bases and J gave up 5 bases, with 18 bases separating them.